This T cell receptor beta chain was captured by sequencing in a study of T cells after yellow fever vaccination. TCRdb redid the calling of the 5' RACE reads with MiXCR, one entry per CDR3 protein. The sample contains roughly 500,000 distinct CDR3 sequences, over 15% of which appear only once. The germline gives CDR1 DFQATT, CDR2 SNEGSKA (reference sequence). The CDR3 loop spans 14 amino acids. Unmatched junction bases numbered 9, after V lost 5 bases and J lost 5 bases. This clonotype occurred a few times. This sample comprised PBMCs, obtained 15 days after the yellow fever booster vaccination. This sequence was found in a man younger than 40 who received the YFV17D yellow fever vaccine. The chain carries TRBV20-1 and TRBJ2-1, with TRBD2 matching over 7 bases. The CDR3 region is CSAPGLGTHNEQFF. DNA for the CDR3: TGCAGTGCTCCCGGACTAGGGACCCACAATGAGCAGTTCTTC.